This entry lists 21 T cell receptor beta chains sequenced from one sample in a study of control samples from healthy donors and cancer patients. TCRdb's table, derived via immunoSEQ multiplex PCR, lists solely in-frame clones and lacks some. The table shows approximately 72,000 clones, with about 91% occurring only once. The sample was blood. The source of these receptors is a man aged 50 to 60 in good health.

The rearrangement joins TRBV1 to TRBJ1-3. TRBV1 is termed a pseudogene. The CDR3 spans 16 residues. The CDR3 region has the DNA TGCACCAGCAGCCCGGGACTCCTTAGCTCTGGAAACACCATATATTTT. Translating it yields CTSSPGLLSSGNTIYF.

The chain is built from TRBV27 and TRBJ1-1; D remains ambiguous. Trimming pared 10 bases from V and 0 bases from J, leaving 12 bases between. CDR3 length: 13 amino acids. Germline values: CDR1 MNHEY, CDR2 SMNVEV (reference sequence). This CDR3 is CATSFNLNTEAFF. The CDR3 DNA reads as TGTGCCACATCCTTTAATTTGAACACTGAAGCTTTCTTT.

V usage is TRBV3-1 (or the pseudogene TRBV3-2) and J usage is TRBJ1-2; 8 nucleotides align to TRBD1. Trimming took 2 bases from V and 8 from J; bases not matched to a gene: 1. The length of the CDR3 is 12 residues. The V gene's germline CDR1 is LGHDT and CDR2 YNNKEL (reference sequence). The DNA of the CDR3 is TGTGCCAGCAGCCAATCAGGGGGCGGCTACACCTTC. This sequence encodes CASSQSGGGYTF.

The chain has TRBV4-2 and TRBJ2-1, with 9 bases fitting TRBD2. CDR3 length: 17 amino acids. Germline-derived CDR1 and CDR2 are LGHNA and YNFKEQ. Trimming removed 7 bases from V and 0 bases from J; junction bases left unmatched: 10. The CDR3 sequence: CASNWASGVSSYNEQFF. In DNA form, the CDR3 reads TGTGCCAGCAACTGGGCTAGCGGGGTGAGCTCCTACAATGAGCAGTTCTTC.

The chain uses TRBV25-1 and TRBJ1-4, with D possibly TRBD1 on 5 matching bases. CDR3 length: 14 amino acids. V dropped 4 bases and J dropped 8 bases, with 14 bases sitting between them. Germline V gene lookup returns CDR1 MGHDK and CDR2 SYGVNS. The CDR3 is CASSGGTIPEKLFF. The CDR3 DNA sequence: TGTGCCAGCAGTGGGGGGACTATTCCCGAAAAACTGTTTTTT.

The chain recombines TRBV9 with TRBJ2-1; D ambiguous. CDR3 length equals 17 residues. V lost 0 bases and J lost 0, with 13 bases in between. Germline V gene sequence: CDR1 SGDLS, CDR2 YYNGEE. CDR3 sequence reads: CASSVGVTSSSYNEQFF. The CDR3 nucleotides are TGTGCCAGCAGCGTAGGGGTTACATCAAGCTCCTACAATGAGCAGTTCTTC. The full variable domain, rest sourced from reference TRBV9 and TRBJ2-1, is DSGVTQTPKHLITATGQRVTLRCSPRSGDLSVYWYQQSLDQGLQFLIQYYNGEERAKGNILERFSAQQFPDLHSELNLSSLELGDSALYFCASSVGVTSSSYNEQFFGPGTRLTVL.

This clone was recorded once. This sequence joins TRBV5-1 and TRBJ1-6, with D perhaps TRBD1 (5 bases). From germline, CDR1 is SGHRS and CDR2 YFSETQ. The CDR3 consists of 14 residues. The V end was cut by 4 bases, the J end by 7 bases, with 12 bases between. The CDR3 here is CASSGGTWNSPLHF. The CDR3, as DNA: TGCGCCAGCAGCGGGGGGACCTGGAATTCACCCCTCCACTTT.

The genes are TRBV4-3 and TRBJ1-1; D gene unclear. This CDR3 is built from 14 residues. V gave up 0 bases and J gave up 11 bases, with 16 bases separating them. Looked up from germline, CDR1 is LGHNA and CDR2 is YSLEER. CDR3 region: CASSQDRYGWLAFF. CDR3 coding DNA: TGCGCCAGCAGCCAAGATCGTTACGGTTGGCTGGCTTTCTTT.

This rearrangement joins TRBV9 to TRBJ2-1; D is possibly TRBD1 (5 bases). The germline V and J ends were trimmed by 0 bases and 7 bases, with 8 bases remaining between them. Germline values: CDR1 SGDLS, CDR2 YYNGEE. This CDR3 contains 13 residues. The CDR3 sequence is CASSVAGWNEQFF. The CDR3 region has the DNA TGTGCCAGCAGCGTAGCAGGGTGGAATGAGCAGTTCTTC.

The V gene is TRBV6-5, the J gene TRBJ2-2; D gene ambiguous. CDR3 length: 13 amino acids. CDR1 MNHEY and CDR2 SVGAGI come from the germline V gene. Between the trimmed V and J ends, which lost 7 bases and 4 bases, there was a span of 10 bases. The CDR3 loop is CASNVQSTGELFF. CDR3 DNA: TGTGCCAGCAACGTACAGAGCACCGGGGAGCTGTTTTTT.

The chain has TRBV6-5 and TRBJ2-5, with D perhaps matching TRBD1 or TRBD2 (5 bases each). This CDR3 contains 15 residues. Germline V lookup: CDR1 MNHEY, CDR2 SVGAGI. V was trimmed by 6 bases and J by 4 bases, leaving 18 bases between them. CDR3 region: CASRPGARWSETQYF. CDR3 DNA: TGTGCCAGCAGACCCGGGGCTAGGTGGTCAGAGACCCAGTACTTC.

The genes are TRBV9 and TRBJ2-7, with TRBD1 identical over 10 bases. This CDR3 is 15 amino acids long. CDR1 and CDR2 (germline): SGDLS, YYNGEE. V shed 4 bases, J shed 5 bases, and the junction held 9 bases outside the gene matches. CDR3 sequence: CASSPRQGAVNEQYF. CDR3 bases: TGTGCCAGCAGCCCAAGACAGGGGGCTGTGAACGAGCAGTACTTC. Based on the CDR3 plus reference TRBV9 and TRBJ2-7, the full variable domain is DSGVTQTPKHLITATGQRVTLRCSPRSGDLSVYWYQQSLDQGLQFLIQYYNGEERAKGNILERFSAQQFPDLHSELNLSSLELGDSALYFCASSPRQGAVNEQYFGPGTRLTVT.

The J gene is TRBJ1-1, the V gene TRBV25-1, with D perhaps TRBD1 (6 bases). Trimming removed 0 bases at V and 0 bases at J, with 11 bases between. Germline loops: CDR1 MGHDK, CDR2 SYGVNS. The length of the CDR3 is 16 residues. CDR3 sequence (DNA): TGTGCCAGCAGTGAATATGGGGGGGGGCTGAACACTGAAGCTTTCTTT. Protein: CASSEYGGGLNTEAFF.

The V and J genes are TRBV6-5 and TRBJ2-5; possible D gene TRBD2, 6 bases. This CDR3 is built from 14 residues. Trimming left V 6 bases short and J 5 bases short, with 16 bases between. Germline CDR1 and CDR2: MNHEY and SVGAGI. This CDR3 reads CASSPGTLVETQYF. CDR3 nucleotides: TGTGCCAGCAGCCCCGGGACTCTAGTGGAGACCCAGTACTTC.

The V and J genes are TRBV10-2 and TRBJ2-6; the D gene could be TRBD1 or TRBD2 (5 bases each). The CDR3 is 18 amino acids. Trimming removed 1 base at V and 1 base at J, with 14 bases between. CDR1 is WSHSY and CDR2 is SAAADI in the germline V gene. CDR3 sequence reads: CASSEWGSRGSGANVLTF. CDR3 nucleotides: TGCGCCAGCAGTGAGTGGGGGAGTAGGGGTTCTGGGGCCAACGTCCTGACTTTC.

The chain employs TRBV18 and TRBJ2-1, with 8 bases identical to TRBD2. CDR1 is KGHSH, CDR2 LQKENI, per germline. This CDR3 region has 17 residues. Trimming cost V 0 bases and J 5 bases; bases outside gene matches: 9. CDR3 nucleotide sequence: TGTGCCAGCTCACCACCGGGTGCGGGGGGCAGGAACAATGAGCAGTTCTTC. It codes for CASSPPGAGGRNNEQFF.

The chain combines TRBV18 with TRBJ1-2; 8 bases align to TRBD1. This CDR3 has 18 residues. CDR1 is KGHSH, CDR2 LQKENI, per germline. Trimming at V came to 3 bases and at J to 4 bases, leaving 16 bases not matched to a gene. DNA of the CDR3: TGTGCCAGCTCACCTCTACCCGCAGACAGGGGAAAAATCTATGGCTACACCTTC. Translated, it gives CASSPLPADRGKIYGYTF.

The chain combines TRBV9 with TRBJ1-5, with D hard to call. There are 16 residues in the CDR3. The V end lost 0 bases, the J end lost 0 bases, and 10 bases lay between the germline ends. CDR1 is SGDLS, CDR2 YYNGEE, per germline. CDR3 residues: CASSVEAAISNQPQHF. CDR3 sequence (DNA): TGTGCCAGCAGCGTAGAGGCGGCTATTAGCAATCAGCCCCAGCATTTT.

The J gene is TRBJ1-4, the V gene TRBV6-6, with no clear D. This CDR3 has 15 amino acids. Trimming pared 6 bases from V and 2 bases from J, leaving 13 bases between. Per germline, CDR1 MNHNY and CDR2 SVGAGI (reference sequence). The CDR3 region is CASRSGRSTNEKLFF. DNA of the CDR3: TGTGCCAGCAGAAGCGGACGTTCCACTAATGAAAAACTGTTTTTT.

The chain employs TRBV11-2 and TRBJ1-5; 8 bases agree with TRBD1. The CDR3 runs to 17 residues. Germline CDR1 SGHAT, CDR2 FQNNGV. The junction had 10 bases not matched to a gene; V was cut back by 1 base and J by 5 bases. Written as DNA, the CDR3 is TGTGCCAGCAGCTTAGCAAGGACAGGGTTAAGGGATCAGCCCCAGCATTTT. This sequence encodes CASSLARTGLRDQPQHF.

The sample holds a few counts of this clone. This sequence joins TRBV30 and TRBJ1-5; 7 positions agree with TRBD1. The germline V gene has CDR1 GTSNPN and CDR2 SVGIG (reference sequence). With V trimmed by 3 bases and J by 6 bases, 8 bases remained unmatched. The CDR3 runs 14 residues. The CDR3 loop is CAWRGQGGIQPQHF. DNA for the CDR3: TGTGCCTGGAGGGGCCAGGGGGGGATTCAGCCCCAGCATTTT.